Following are 23 T cell receptor beta chains from one sample sequenced in a study of T cells after yellow fever vaccination. TCRdb analysed the 5' RACE reads with MiXCR anew, one entry per CDR3 protein. The sample consists of 550,000 to 750,000 distinct CDR3 sequences, 13% of them appearing once. Here the sequenced sample was PBMCs, taken on the day of the yellow fever booster vaccination. The source is a man under 40 who received the YFV17D yellow fever vaccine.

The rearrangement links TRBV7-9 to TRBJ1-1, with D unresolved. CDR1 SEHNR and CDR2 FQNEAQ come from the germline V gene (reference sequence). V was trimmed by 7 bases and J by 3 bases, leaving 6 bases between them. The CDR3 runs to 11 residues. CDR3 sequence: CASILDTEAFF. CDR3 nucleotide sequence: TGTGCCAGCATCCTGGACACTGAAGCTTTCTTT.

The V and J genes are TRBV5-6 and TRBJ2-7; 8 positions agree with TRBD1. CDR3 length equals 14 residues. Per germline, CDR1 SGHDT and CDR2 YYEEEE. Trimming removed 3 bases from V and 5 bases from J; junction bases left unmatched: 7. CDR3 sequence (DNA): TGTGCCAGCAGCTACACGACAGGGGTCGACGAGCAGTACTTC. This gives the protein CASSYTTGVDEQYF.

This clonotype occurred a few times. This rearrangement joins TRBV6-5 to TRBJ1-2; TRBD1 is a possible D gene (6 bases). There are 14 residues in the CDR3. V was cut by 4 bases and J by 2 bases, with 11 bases left in between. In germline, CDR1 is MNHEY, CDR2 SVGAGI. CDR3 amino acids: CASSWGQSNYGYTF. CDR3 sequence (DNA): TGTGCCAGCAGTTGGGGACAATCCAACTATGGCTACACCTTC.

V is TRBV6-5 and J is TRBJ1-4; 9 nucleotides line up with TRBD1. Germline V gene data show CDR1 as MNHEY and CDR2 as SVGAGI. This CDR3 is 14 amino acids long. Trimming removed 6 bases from V and 10 bases from J; junction bases left unmatched: 9. In DNA form, the CDR3 reads TGTGCCAGCAGCTTAGACAGGGGGTATGCAAAACTGTTTTTT. Residues: CASSLDRGYAKLFF.

This clonotype was observed at least ten times. CDR3 DNA sequence: TGTGCCAGCAGCCCGGGGAGCGGGGGAACCTACAATGAGCAGTTCTTC. It encodes CASSPGSGGTYNEQFF. The V gene is TRBV7-2, the J gene TRBJ2-1; TRBD2 agrees at 8 bases. The CDR3 runs 16 residues. Trimming at V came to 5 bases and at J to 2 bases, leaving 8 bases not matched to a gene. Germline V CDR1 and CDR2: SGHTA, FQGNSA.

The V call is TRBV10-2, the J call TRBJ2-1; maybe TRBD2 (6 bases). Germline V gives CDR1 WSHSY, CDR2 SAAADI. This CDR3 comprises 14 residues. V lost 4 bases to trimming and J lost 2 bases, with 9 bases between them. The CDR3 spells CASSASGPYNEQFF. The CDR3 DNA reads as TGCGCCAGCAGTGCGAGCGGGCCCTACAATGAGCAGTTCTTC.

The V gene is TRBV18, the J gene TRBJ2-7; D unclear. CDR1 and CDR2 (germline): KGHSH, LQKENI. The CDR3 spans 17 residues. The V and J ends lost 2 bases and 6 bases respectively, with 23 bases between them. CDR3 nucleotides: TGTGCCAGCTCACCATTGACCGCGGAGCCTGGGAACTCCGAGCAGTACTTC. Translating gives CASSPLTAEPGNSEQYF.

There are a few counts of this clonotype. The chain combines TRBV28 with TRBJ2-7; TRBD2 aligns across 13 bases. The CDR3 consists of 16 residues. V gave up 8 bases and J gave up 6 bases; unmatched junction bases: 13. The germline V gene has CDR1 MDHEN and CDR2 SYDVKM. The CDR3 is CASQLAGGPRGGEQYF. CDR3 sequence (DNA): TGTGCCAGCCAACTAGCGGGAGGGCCACGCGGGGGCGAGCAGTACTTC. Based on the CDR3 plus reference TRBV28 and TRBJ2-7, the full variable domain is DVKVTQSSRYLVKRTGEKVFLECVQDMDHENMFWYRQDPGLGLRLIYFSYDVKMKEKGDIPEGYSVSREKKERFSLILESASTNQTSMYLCASQLAGGPRGGEQYFGPGTRLTVT.

The rearrangement uses TRBV5-4 and TRBJ2-1; 11 nucleotides align to TRBD1. CDR1 is SGHNT, CDR2 YYREEE, per germline (reference sequence). J gave up 6 bases and V 4 bases, and 9 bases lay outside the gene matches. The CDR3 runs to 16 residues. The CDR3 sequence is CASSRDGQGAANEQFF. DNA of the CDR3: TGTGCCAGCAGCCGCGATGGACAGGGGGCCGCCAATGAGCAGTTCTTC.

The V gene is TRBV7-2, the J gene TRBJ2-7; maybe TRBD2 (6 bases). CDR3 length: 14 residues. Germline CDR1 is SGHTA and CDR2 is FQGNSA. The ends were cut back, 6 bases at V and 3 bases at J, with 15 bases in the middle. The CDR3 spells CASSASGLRYEQYF. CDR3 nucleotide sequence: TGTGCCAGCAGTGCTTCGGGACTCCGCTACGAGCAGTACTTC.

The rearrangement links TRBV4-3 to TRBJ2-3; TRBD2 aligns across 10 bases. The germline CDR1 and CDR2 sequences are LGHNA and YSLEER. The CDR3 has 16 amino acids. V was pared by 4 bases and J by 4 bases, with 8 bases of the junction left unmatched. CDR3 coding DNA: TGCGCCAGCAGCCCAGAGCGGGAGGGCCTTGCAGATACGCAGTATTTT. It translates to CASSPEREGLADTQYF.

In this sample, this clonotype turned up a few times. The V gene is TRBV7-2, the J gene TRBJ2-1, with a tentative D call TRBD2 (5 bases). The CDR3 sequence is 15 residues long. V was trimmed by 2 bases and J by 1 base, leaving 9 bases between them. CDR1 and CDR2 from the germline V gene are SGHTA and FQGNSA. Written as DNA, the CDR3 is TGTGCCAGCAGCTTACAGCGGAGTTCCTACAATGAGCAGTTCTTC. As protein: CASSLQRSSYNEQFF.

This clonotype has only one observation. V gene TRBV15 combines with J gene TRBJ2-5; 8 nucleotides line up with TRBD2. Germline CDR1 reads LNHNV; CDR2 reads YYDKDF (reference sequence). CDR3 size: 14 residues. V lost 5 bases, J lost 4 bases, and 6 bases stayed unmatched. CDR3: CATSWRAGAETQYF. The CDR3 DNA follows: TGTGCCACCAGCTGGAGAGCGGGGGCAGAGACCCAGTACTTC.

This clonotype came up a few times. The chain employs TRBV7-2 and TRBJ2-7, with 14 positions matching TRBD2. In germline, CDR1 is SGHTA, CDR2 FQGNSA. With 4 bases clipped from V and 6 bases from J, the junction kept 2 bases outside the gene matches. The CDR3 spans 14 residues. DNA for the CDR3: TGTGCCAGCAGCTCCGGACTAGCGGGAGGCGAGCAGTACTTC. This codes for CASSSGLAGGEQYF.

The chain employs TRBV24-1 and TRBJ2-1; D is undetermined. The CDR3 extends over 15 amino acids. Trimming removed 3 bases at V and 6 bases at J, with 14 bases between. Germline V gene data show CDR1 as KGHDR and CDR2 as SFDVKD. The CDR3 bases are TGTGCCACCAGTGATACCCGACAATCCCCCAATGAGCAGTTCTTC. This translates into CATSDTRQSPNEQFF.

The chain combines TRBV20-1 with TRBJ2-1; tentatively, D is TRBD1 or TRBD2 (6 bases each). This CDR3 has 14 amino acids. The V and J ends lost 1 base and 3 bases respectively, with 10 bases between them. The germline CDR1 and CDR2 sequences are DFQATT and SNEGSKA (reference sequence). The CDR3 DNA sequence: TGCAGTGCTAGAGTCGGGGGCATCTACAATGAGCAGTTCTTC. This encodes CSARVGGIYNEQFF.

There are a few counts of this clonotype. The chain employs TRBV7-2 and TRBJ2-1, with a weak D call TRBD1 (6 bases). The CDR3 spans 15 residues. Trimming pared 6 bases from V and 2 bases from J, leaving 14 bases between. Germline CDR1 reads SGHTA; CDR2 reads FQGNSA. The DNA of the CDR3 is TGTGCCAGCAGTTCATCAGGGGTCACCTACAATGAGCAGTTCTTC. It codes for CASSSSGVTYNEQFF.

This clonotype was observed many times. The V gene is TRBV20-1, the J gene TRBJ2-7; TRBD2 agrees at 7 bases. Germline V gene data show CDR1 as DFQATT and CDR2 as SNEGSKA (reference sequence). This CDR3 is 15 amino acids long. The J segment lost 4 bases and the V segment lost 1 base, leaving 10 bases of the junction unmatched. The CDR3 here is CSARVRGEGKYEQYF. CDR3 DNA: TGCAGTGCTAGAGTTCGGGGGGAGGGAAAATACGAGCAGTACTTC.

This sequence joins TRBV20-1 and TRBJ2-3; TRBD2 is a possible D gene (6 bases). Germline-derived CDR1 and CDR2 are DFQATT and SNEGSKA (reference sequence). Deletions cut 6 bases from V and 0 bases from J, with 13 bases between. The CDR3 length is 14 residues. In DNA form, the CDR3 reads TGCAGTGCCCCTCTAGCGCGTAGCACAGATACGCAGTATTTT. This encodes CSAPLARSTDTQYF.

The chain uses TRBV7-9 and TRBJ2-5; 8 bases agree with TRBD2. This CDR3 contains 14 residues. V lost 5 bases and J lost 7; bases outside the gene matches: 9. Germline loops: CDR1 SEHNR, CDR2 FQNEAQ (reference sequence). The CDR3 here is CASSTGTRVMTQYF. DNA of the CDR3: TGTGCCAGCAGCACCGGGACTAGGGTAATGACCCAGTACTTC.

This clonotype has more than one count but fewer than ten. This chain connects TRBV20-1 to TRBJ1-1; a possible D gene is TRBD1 (5 bases). This CDR3 spans 14 amino acids. The ends were cut back, 1 base at V and 4 bases at J, with 13 bases in the middle. CDR1 is DFQATT, CDR2 SNEGSKA, per germline (reference sequence). For the CDR3, the DNA is TGCAGTGCTAGAGGAGCAGGGCCTTTCACTGAAGCTTTCTTT. This translates into CSARGAGPFTEAFF.

This chain connects TRBV6-1 to TRBJ2-3, with 9 bases that match TRBD2. The CDR3 totals 14 residues. J gave up 6 bases and V 4 bases, and 5 bases lay outside the gene matches. Germline V gene lookup returns CDR1 MNHNS and CDR2 SASEGT. CDR3 sequence (DNA): TGTGCCAGCAGTGTCAGCGGGGGGCAGGATACGCAGTATTTT. Residues: CASSVSGGQDTQYF.

This clonotype was observed a few times. The chain couples TRBV7-2 to TRBJ1-3; a weak D match, TRBD1 (6 bases). Trimming took off 0 bases at V and 10 bases at J, with 16 bases between the two ends. The CDR3 contains 15 residues. Germline-derived CDR1 and CDR2 are SGHTA and FQGNSA. CDR3 loop: CASSLASTGRGTIYF. CDR3 nucleotides: TGTGCCAGCAGCTTAGCTTCGACAGGCCGGGGGACCATATATTTT.